This section outlines one TCR beta chain sequence together with its context. This sample is drawn from a study of CD8+ T cells in alopecia areata. At the level of the study: A regimen of oral tofacitinib, 5 to 10 mg twice daily, was given to treated patients.

cDNA serving as the sequencing template came from extracted, reverse transcribed RNA. Only in-frame clones appear in the TCRdb table, and some are missing; sequencing was by immunoSEQ multiplex PCR. The profile shows nearly 200,000 clones, more than 45% of them singletons. Treatment noted: oral pan-JAK inhibitor, 5-10 mg twice daily. The clonotype originates from a human donor with alopecia areata. The sample in question was CD4+ T cells sorted from blood, obtained at week 24, from a patient treated with tofacitinib.

The CDR3 is CSVSGRGSTGELFF. The CDR3 DNA is TGCAGCGTGTCCGGCAGGGGGAGCACCGGGGAGCTGTTTTTT. The rearrangement joins TRBV29-1 to TRBJ2-2; 7 bases line up with TRBD1. The CDR3 covers 14 residues. Germline CDR1 and CDR2: SQVTM and ANQGSEA. V was clipped by 6 bases and J by 4 bases; unmatched bases: 8.